One TCR beta chain is described in this entry. This CDR3 has 16 residues. The germline V gene encodes CDR1 LGHNA and CDR2 YSLEER. V lost 0 bases to trimming and J lost 8 bases, with 19 bases between them. The sample comes from a study of blood T cell repertoires in COVID-19. In the study overall: From T cells, B-cell-depleted T cells, or PBMCs came the material, which was cDNA or gDNA.

Original analysis: Reference gene primers were amplified, and this amplification served to estimate nucleated cell counts. Only in-frame clones appear in the TCRdb table, and some are missing; sequencing was by immunoSEQ multiplex PCR. The DNA gave D and trimming, while V, J and clone size come from that table. The data show approximately 70,000 clones, approximately 89% seen once. The V and J genes are TRBV4-3 and TRBJ1-1; TRBD1 might be the D (6 bases). This TCR derives from a woman between 65 and 79 years old with acute or convalescent COVID-19. Sequencing used peripheral blood. CDR3 region: CASSQEVSGGRREAFF. The DNA for the CDR3 is TGCGCCAGCAGCCAAGAAGTCTCGGGGGGCCGCCGAGAAGCTTTCTTT.